Listed below are T cell receptor beta chains from one sample, sequenced in a study of radiation and T cells in renal cell carcinoma. Only in-frame clones appear in the TCRdb table, and some are missing; sequencing was by immunoSEQ multiplex PCR. The sample contains tens of thousands of clones, roughly 80% of which appear only once. Sequenced material: blood, taken from a patient whose treatment included radiotherapy and nephrectomy. The receptors derive from a man in his 60s with renal cell carcinoma. Each CDR3 is given with its conserved first and last residue. The order of the fields is V gene, J gene, CDR3 protein.

TRBV5-1	TRBJ2-6	CASSFGTDPSGANVLTF
TRBV19	TRBJ1-2	CASSIPGSVRGYTF
TRBV29-1	TRBJ1-1	CSVEWAGRAFF
TRBV29-1	TRBJ2-7	CSVKTTGSYEQYF
TRBV11-2	TRBJ2-1	CASSLGFAGQPYNEQFF
TRBV9	TRBJ2-2	CASSGRASSGNTGELFF
TRBV6-4	TRBJ2-2	CASSEQGGTGELFF
TRBV10-1	TRBJ2-1	CASSALRAYNEQFF
TRBV18	TRBJ1-1	CASFPRRDTEAFF
TRBV11-1	TRBJ1-1	CASSSRGETEAFF
TRBV7-9	TRBJ2-5	CASSHGLALETQYF
TRBV7-2	TRBJ1-2	CASSPTGQGHGYTF
TRBV19	TRBJ2-7	CASSMVSAKKSSEQYF
TRBV2	TRBJ1-5	CASRERTGDQPQHF
TRBV7-3	TRBJ2-1	CASSLGQGTYNEQFF
TRBV29-1	TRBJ2-7	CSGGVGRAPSEQYF
TRBV7-9	TRBJ2-7	CASSLGGTGGSYEQYF
TRBV4-2	TRBJ1-2	CASSQQGLSRGGGYTF
TRBV18	TRBJ1-1	CASSPDQGTEAFF
TRBV19	TRBJ2-1	CASSIPGLAGAYEQFF
TRBV6-1	TRBJ2-7	CASSEDWTAYEQYF
TRBV10-1	TRBJ1-2	CASSESGPPLRF